A single sample is the source of the 30 T cell receptor beta chains below, sequenced in a study of blood T cells in healthy people across ages. The second PCR ran about 6 to 12 cycles with a sample-barcoded 5' primer and J-beta primers. TCRdb fed the 5' RACE reads into MiXCR, producing one record per CDR3 protein. The top ten clones hold over 2% of a sample with 1.5 million to 2 million distinct CDR3 sequences, about 49% of them seen once. Sequencing input: blood. The receptors shown here come from a middle-aged woman in good health.

This clonotype was counted once. V gene TRBV5-5 combines with J gene TRBJ2-5; 9 nucleotides agree with TRBD2. The J call may be incorrect, as the DNA end agrees better with TRBJ2-7. Germline V gives CDR1 SGHKS, CDR2 YYEKEE (reference sequence). The CDR3 loop spans 15 amino acids. DNA for the CDR3: TGTGCCAGCAGCTTTAGGTTAGCGGGGGTCTACGAGCAGTACTTC. This sequence encodes CASSFRLAGVYEQYF.

The chain links TRBV13 to TRBJ2-7; 7 bases match TRBD1. V shed 4 bases, J shed 0 bases, and the junction held 9 bases outside the gene matches. This CDR3 spans 16 amino acids. The germline V gene has CDR1 PRHDT and CDR2 FYEKMQ (reference sequence). DNA for the CDR3: TGTGCCAGCAGCTGGAGACAGGGCTTGTCCTCCTACGAGCAGTACTTC. Translating it yields CASSWRQGLSSYEQYF.

This clonotype has a count of ten or more. The genes are TRBV24-1 and TRBJ2-1; 7 bases map to TRBD2. Trimming at V came to 9 bases and at J to 0 bases, leaving 4 bases not matched to a gene. Germline loops: CDR1 KGHDR, CDR2 SFDVKD. The CDR3 spans 14 residues. The CDR3 loop reads CATSGGSSYNEQFF. CDR3 in DNA: TGTGCCACCTCGGGGGGAAGCTCCTACAATGAGCAGTTCTTC.

The chain couples TRBV6-6 to TRBJ1-1; TRBD1 matches 10 bases. The CDR3 runs 14 residues. Germline CDR1 reads MNHNY; CDR2 reads SVGAGI (reference sequence). V dropped 6 bases and J dropped 4; count of bases not matched to a gene: 5. This CDR3 is CASRFDRGLTEAFF. In nucleotides, the CDR3 is TGTGCCAGCAGATTCGACAGGGGGCTCACTGAAGCTTTCTTT.

The chain is built from TRBV7-9 and TRBJ2-7; 8 bases are shared with TRBD1. The DNA end favors TRBJ2-4, so the J call may be wrong. The V gene's germline CDR1 is SEHNR and CDR2 FQNEAQ (reference sequence). This CDR3 comprises 16 residues. The CDR3 loop is CASSLAADRAKNIQYF. The CDR3 DNA follows: TGTGCCAGCAGCTTAGCGGCGGACAGGGCAAAAAACATTCAGTACTTC.

V is TRBV9 and J is TRBJ2-5; D remains unclear. CDR3 length: 14 residues. Trimming removed 0 bases from V and 5 bases from J, with 11 bases in between. Germline lookup yields CDR1 SGDLS and CDR2 YYNGEE. CDR3 sequence (DNA): TGTGCCAGCAGCGTAGGCTCGAATCGGGAGACCCAGTACTTC. It translates to CASSVGSNRETQYF.

This clonotype appeared once. The chain uses TRBV7-3 and TRBJ2-3; maybe TRBD1 (6 bases). Germline V lookup: CDR1 SGHTA, CDR2 FQGTGA. The CDR3 extends over 14 amino acids. Trimming took off 5 bases at V and 2 bases at J, with 11 bases between the two ends. CDR3 DNA: TGTGCCAGCAGCGACAGGATCCCCACAGATACGCAGTATTTT. Translated, it gives CASSDRIPTDTQYF.

This clonotype has more than one count but fewer than ten. The rearrangement joins TRBV4-1 to TRBJ2-7; D uncertain. This CDR3 spans 15 amino acids. Germline V gene sequence: CDR1 MGHRA, CDR2 YSYEKL. The ends were cut back, 0 bases at V and 3 bases at J, with 12 bases in the middle. The CDR3 DNA sequence: TGCGCCAGCAGCCAAGATCGTCAGGTCAGCTACGAGCAGTACTTC. As protein: CASSQDRQVSYEQYF.

There are many counts of this clonotype. The chain joins TRBV7-2 to TRBJ1-5; the D gene is possibly TRBD1 (5 bases). The CDR3 is 14 amino acids. Germline values: CDR1 SGHTA, CDR2 FQGNSA. V lost 4 bases and J lost 10, with 17 bases in between. CDR3 sequence reads: CASSSGTAFGPQHF. Written as DNA, the CDR3 is TGTGCCAGCAGCTCCGGGACCGCCTTTGGTCCCCAGCATTTT.

The CDR3 protein is CASSPGAMGERNYGYTF. CDR3 nucleotides: TGTGCCAGCTCACCAGGGGCCATGGGGGAGAGGAACTATGGCTACACCTTC. The rearrangement uses TRBV18 and TRBJ1-2, with a tentative D call TRBD1 (5 bases). CDR1 and CDR2 from the germline V gene are KGHSH and LQKENI. The CDR3 sequence is 17 residues long. V dropped 2 bases and J dropped 2 bases, with 18 bases sitting between them. Based on the CDR3 plus reference TRBV18 and TRBJ1-2, the full variable domain is NAGVMQNPRHLVRRRGQEARLRCSPMKGHSHVYWYRQLPEEGLKFMVYLQKENIIDESGMPKERFSAEFPKEGPSILRIQQVVRGDSAAYFCASSPGAMGERNYGYTFGSGTRLTVV.

The chain links TRBV28 to TRBJ2-3, with 9 positions matching TRBD2. Germline trimming cut 9 bases from V and 0 bases from J; bases unmatched to any gene: 1. Germline V CDR1 and CDR2: MDHEN, SYDVKM. The CDR3 runs 13 residues. CDR3 sequence (DNA): TGTGCCAGTGCGGGGGGGAGCACAGATACGCAGTATTTT. This sequence encodes CASAGGSTDTQYF. Full variable domain (remainder filled in from reference TRBV28 and TRBJ2-3): DVKVTQSSRYLVKRTGEKVFLECVQDMDHENMFWYRQDPGLGLRLIYFSYDVKMKEKGDIPEGYSVSREKKERFSLILESASTNQTSMYLCASAGGSTDTQYFGPGTRLTVL.

CDR3 sequence: CASRAPGGPETQFF. For the CDR3, the DNA is TGTGCCAGCAGGGCCCCAGGGGGCCCAGAGACCCAGTTCTTC. The V call is TRBV7-2, the J call TRBJ2-1, with TRBD1 identical over 8 bases. The J segment lost 13 bases and the V segment lost 6 bases, leaving 14 bases of the junction unmatched. CDR3 size: 14 residues. Germline V CDR1 and CDR2: SGHTA, FQGNSA.

A few counts support this clonotype. The chain uses TRBV7-9 and TRBJ1-4; 9 bases map to TRBD1. This CDR3 spans 14 amino acids. With 5 bases clipped from V and 5 bases from J, the junction kept 3 bases outside the gene matches. Germline CDR1 reads SEHNR; CDR2 reads FQNEAQ (reference sequence). CDR3 nucleotide sequence: TGTGCCAGCAGCACCGACAGGGGGAATGAAAAACTGTTTTTT. Protein: CASSTDRGNEKLFF.

The rearrangement links TRBV6-6 to TRBJ2-5; 10 bases agree with TRBD2. In germline, CDR1 is MNHNY, CDR2 SVGAGI (reference sequence). The CDR3 totals 17 residues. With V trimmed by 3 bases and J by 4 bases, 11 bases remained unmatched. This CDR3 reads CASSYYASGGRGETQYF. Here the CDR3 DNA reads TGTGCCAGCAGTTATTACGCTAGCGGGGGACGAGGAGAGACCCAGTACTTC.

The chain has TRBV20-1 and TRBJ2-7; no reliable D call. Germline CDR1 and CDR2: DFQATT and SNEGSKA (reference sequence). CDR3 length: 12 amino acids. V gave up 3 bases and J gave up 5 bases, with 11 bases separating them. CDR3: CSARGLWDEQYF. CDR3 sequence (DNA): TGCAGTGCTAGGGGGTTATGGGACGAGCAGTACTTC.

This chain connects TRBV2 to TRBJ2-7; no clear D. V lost 1 base and J 5 bases, leaving 12 bases between the germline ends. The germline V gene encodes CDR1 SNHLY and CDR2 FYNNEI. This CDR3 is 14 amino acids long. Here the CDR3 reads CASSEVSFPDEQYF. As DNA, the CDR3 is TGTGCCAGCAGTGAAGTAAGCTTCCCTGACGAGCAGTACTTC.

The V gene is TRBV29-1, the J gene TRBJ1-1, with TRBD1 matching over 7 bases. CDR3 length: 14 amino acids. CDR1 and CDR2 from the germline V gene are SQVTM and ANQGSEA. V lost 5 bases to trimming and J lost 0 bases; unmatched junction nucleotides: 6. In DNA, the CDR3 is TGCAGCGTTTCTCCGGGACAGATGAACACTGAAGCTTTCTTT. As protein: CSVSPGQMNTEAFF.

The V gene is TRBV6-6, the J gene TRBJ1-2; D not certain. Trimming took 2 bases from V and 1 from J, leaving 8 bases between them. CDR1 is MNHNY and CDR2 is SVGAGI in the germline V gene (reference sequence). The CDR3 extends over 14 amino acids. The DNA for the CDR3 is TGTGCCAGCAGTTACGTCGGGAATAACTATGGCTACACCTTC. Translated, it gives CASSYVGNNYGYTF.

This chain links TRBV27 with TRBJ1-4, with 8 bases fitting TRBD1. The CDR3 length is 19 residues. With V trimmed by 6 bases and J by 5 bases, 20 bases remained unmatched. The germline V gene has CDR1 MNHEY and CDR2 SMNVEV (reference sequence). The CDR3 DNA follows: TGTGCCAGCAGACCCTATATAAGGGGGGGGGACAGGTGGAATGAAAAACTGTTTTTT. The encoded protein is CASRPYIRGGDRWNEKLFF.

The rearrangement uses TRBV6-6 and TRBJ1-2, with 9 bases fitting TRBD1. CDR3 length: 14 amino acids. Trimming at V came to 6 bases and at J to 3 bases, leaving 5 bases not matched to a gene. CDR1 and CDR2 from the germline V gene are MNHNY and SVGAGI (reference sequence). The CDR3 DNA reads as TGTGCCAGCAGACGACAGGGGGAAGACTATGGCTACACCTTC. This translates into CASRRQGEDYGYTF.

V is TRBV6-5 and J is TRBJ2-6, with D possibly TRBD2 on 6 matching bases. Trimming pared 5 bases from V and 9 bases from J, leaving 11 bases between. CDR1 is MNHEY and CDR2 is SVGAGI in the germline V gene. There are 13 residues in the CDR3. CDR3 DNA: TGTGCCAGCAGTGACGGGGGTGACAACGTCCTGACTTTC. Translated, it gives CASSDGGDNVLTF.

On this clonotype itself: Sequence at one end of the junction differs from germline and may be a read error. The chain carries TRBV7-2 and TRBJ1-6; D possibly corresponds to TRBD1 (5 bases). The CDR3 sequence is 15 residues long. Germline-derived CDR1 and CDR2 are SGHTA and FQGNSA. For the CDR3, the DNA is TGTGCCAGCAGCCCCAGGGCAGGGTCCAATTCACCCTTCCACTTT. As protein: CASSPRAGSNSPFHF.

V gene TRBV11-2 combines with J gene TRBJ1-4; no clear D gene. With 1 base removed from V and 4 bases from J, the gap between germline ends came to 13 bases. This CDR3 has 16 amino acids. In germline, CDR1 is SGHAT, CDR2 FQNNGV. The chain's CDR3 is CASSLVFGRFNEKLFF. The CDR3 nucleotides read TGTGCCAGCAGCTTAGTTTTTGGACGCTTTAATGAAAAACTGTTTTTT.

The chain has TRBV3-1 and TRBJ2-1; 7 nucleotides align to TRBD2. After removal of 1 base from V and 0 bases from J, the junction contained 6 bases not matched to a gene. This CDR3 comprises 17 residues. The germline CDR1 and CDR2 sequences are LGHDT and YNNKEL (reference sequence). The CDR3 loop is CASSQAGGLSSYNEQFF. The DNA of the CDR3 is TGTGCCAGCAGCCAAGCCGGGGGGTTAAGCTCCTACAATGAGCAGTTCTTC.

The V call is TRBV6-5, the J call TRBJ1-6; D not resolved. The germline gives CDR1 MNHEY, CDR2 SVGAGI. The CDR3 has 16 residues. Trimming took off 2 bases at V and 0 bases at J, with 8 bases between the two ends. In DNA form, the CDR3 reads TGTGCCAGCAGTTACCAGGCAAGCTCCTATAATTCACCCCTCCACTTT. Its protein product is CASSYQASSYNSPLHF.

The gene calls are TRBV29-1 and TRBJ2-7; TRBD1 matches at 10 bases. The CDR3 length is 11 residues. With 4 bases clipped from V and 6 bases from J, the junction kept 0 bases outside the gene matches. Germline V gene data show CDR1 as SQVTM and CDR2 as ANQGSEA. As DNA, the CDR3 is TGCAGCGTTGGGGACAGGGGCGAGCAGTACTTC. It translates to CSVGDRGEQYF.

Comments on this clonotype: The junction departs from the called germline gene at one end, perhaps through a read error. The chain recombines TRBV12-3 or TRBV12-4 with TRBJ2-5; 11 positions agree with TRBD1. The CDR3 is 14 residues long. The CDR3 DNA reads as TGTGCCAGCAGTTTGGGACAGGGGGGCGAGACCCTGTACTTC. Protein product: CASSLGQGGETLYF.

This chain connects TRBV3-1 to TRBJ2-3; D ambiguous. V lost 8 bases to trimming and J lost 1 base, with 13 bases between them. Germline V CDR1 and CDR2: LGHDT, YNNKEL (reference sequence). The CDR3 is made up of 14 amino acids. CDR3 protein: CASSDFQGTDTQYF. Here the CDR3 DNA reads TGTGCCAGCTCGGATTTCCAGGGCACAGATACGCAGTATTTT.

The chain has TRBV27 and TRBJ2-3; no firm D call. Germline V CDR1 and CDR2: MNHEY, SMNVEV (reference sequence). Trimming took 6 bases from V and 1 from J, leaving 11 bases between them. The CDR3 runs to 14 residues. The DNA of the CDR3 is TGTGCCAGCAGACGGGCACATCGCACAGATACGCAGTATTTT. It is translated as CASRRAHRTDTQYF.

In regard to this clonotype: One end of the junction is discordant with germline, which a read error may explain. J is TRBJ2-3 and V is TRBV28, with D possibly being TRBD1 or TRBD2 (6 bases each). Germline V CDR1 and CDR2: MDHEN, SYDVKM. This CDR3 is 15 amino acids long. This chain's CDR3 is CAIRGGSHGTDMQYF. CDR3 DNA: TGTGCCATCCGAGGGGGGTCGCACGGCACAGATATGCAGTATTTT.